Listed below are T cell receptor beta chains from one sample, sequenced in a study of human T cells and chemical hapten exposure. TCRdb fed the RACE reads into MiXCR, producing one record per CDR3 protein. The data contain 95,000 or so distinct CDR3 sequences, roughly an eighth of them singletons. The sample here was whole blood, taken in connection with sensitization to the hapten diphenylcyclopropenone (DPC). These receptors all stem from a woman in her 40s with alopecia areata. Some clones in this sample may be carry-over from other donors' samples. Both conserved end residues are part of each CDR3. Fields, in order: J gene, V gene, D gene, clone size, CDR3 DNA, CDR3 protein. The D gene is left open where the match is weak. Not all rows give a size; the values are once, few, many and, for expanded clones, a class.

J gene: TRBJ2-2
V gene: TRBV24-1
D gene: -
clone size: -
CDR3 DNA: TGTGCCACCAGTGATTTGAACTTTAACACCGGGGAGCTGTTTTTT
CDR3 protein: CATSDLNFNTGELFF

J gene: TRBJ1-2
V gene: TRBV6-2/TRBV6-3
D gene: -
clone size: many
CDR3 DNA: TGTGCCAGCGTCGGTGGTCTTGGCTATGGCTACACCTTC
CDR3 protein: CASVGGLGYGYTF

J gene: TRBJ2-3
V gene: TRBV7-2
D gene: -
clone size: few
CDR3 DNA: TGTGCCAGCAGCTTAGTTGGCGGGGCGGATACGCAGTATTTT
CDR3 protein: CASSLVGGADTQYF

J gene: TRBJ2-7
V gene: TRBV5-6
D gene: TRBD1
clone size: many
CDR3 DNA: TGTGCCAGCAGCTCCTACACAGGGGCTCGTCAGGGGCAGTACTTC
CDR3 protein: CASSSYTGARQGQYF

J gene: TRBJ1-1
V gene: TRBV7-2
D gene: -
clone size: many
CDR3 DNA: TGTGCCAGCAGCTTCCACGCCCGGGGTGTGAACACTGAAGCTTTCTTT
CDR3 protein: CASSFHARGVNTEAFF

J gene: TRBJ1-5
V gene: TRBV4-1
D gene: TRBD1
clone size: -
CDR3 DNA: TGCGCCAGCAGCCAAATTACAGGGGGCCATCAGCCCCAGCATTTT
CDR3 protein: CASSQITGGHQPQHF

J gene: TRBJ2-7
V gene: TRBV4-3
D gene: -
clone size: -
CDR3 DNA: TGCGCCAGCAGCCAAGATCGGCCTCGCGAGCAGTACTTC
CDR3 protein: CASSQDRPREQYF

J gene: TRBJ2-1
V gene: TRBV19
D gene: TRBD2
clone size: few
CDR3 DNA: TGTGCCAGTAGTATAGATTACTCGGGGACTAGCGGGAGATTAAGCAGCTCCTACAATGAGCAGTTCTTC
CDR3 protein: CASSIDYSGTSGRLSSSYNEQFF

J gene: TRBJ1-2
V gene: TRBV28
D gene: -
clone size: many
CDR3 DNA: TGTGCCAGCAGTTTATTTGCGGGGGCAAATGGCTACACCTTC
CDR3 protein: CASSLFAGANGYTF

J gene: TRBJ2-3
V gene: TRBV2
D gene: -
clone size: many
CDR3 DNA: TGTGCCAGCAGCCTGGGGGGAGGTGGCACAGATACGCAGTATTTT
CDR3 protein: CASSLGGGGTDTQYF

J gene: TRBJ2-1
V gene: TRBV9
D gene: TRBD2
clone size: -
CDR3 DNA: TGTGCCAGCAGCGTAACGGGACTAGCCGGCCATGAGCAGTTCTTC
CDR3 protein: CASSVTGLAGHEQFF

J gene: TRBJ2-1
V gene: TRBV20-1
D gene: TRBD2
clone size: few
CDR3 DNA: TGCAGTGCCACTAGCGGGACCTACAATGAGCAGTTCTTC
CDR3 protein: CSATSGTYNEQFF

J gene: TRBJ1-2
V gene: TRBV20-1
D gene: -
clone size: many
CDR3 DNA: TGCAGTGCCCCAACAGGGAACTATGGCTACACCTTC
CDR3 protein: CSAPTGNYGYTF

J gene: TRBJ2-2
V gene: TRBV29-1
D gene: -
clone size: -
CDR3 DNA: TGCAGCGTTGCCTGGAACACCGGGGAGCTGTTTTTT
CDR3 protein: CSVAWNTGELFF

J gene: TRBJ2-2
V gene: TRBV12-3/TRBV12-4
D gene: -
clone size: -
CDR3 DNA: TGTGCCATAGGAACCGGGACAACGAACACCGGGGAGCTGTTTTTT
CDR3 protein: CAIGTGTTNTGELFF

J gene: TRBJ2-2
V gene: TRBV18
D gene: TRBD1
clone size: -
CDR3 DNA: TGTGCCAGCTCACCGGACAGGCCTAATAGCGGGGAGCTGTTTTTT
CDR3 protein: CASSPDRPNSGELFF

J gene: TRBJ1-5
V gene: TRBV27
D gene: TRBD1
clone size: -
CDR3 DNA: TGTGCCAGCAGTTCCCTTAACAGGGGTGGCAATCAGCCCCAGCATTTT
CDR3 protein: CASSSLNRGGNQPQHF

J gene: TRBJ2-3
V gene: TRBV25-1
D gene: -
clone size: -
CDR3 DNA: TGTGCCAGCAGTTTGACGACAGACACAGATACGCAGTATTTT
CDR3 protein: CASSLTTDTDTQYF

J gene: TRBJ2-5
V gene: TRBV4-2
D gene: TRBD2
clone size: -
CDR3 DNA: TGTGCCAGCAGCCAAGATCAACTAGCGGGGGAAGAGACCCAGTACTTC
CDR3 protein: CASSQDQLAGEETQYF

J gene: TRBJ2-2
V gene: TRBV12-3/TRBV12-4
D gene: -
clone size: many
CDR3 DNA: TGTGCCAGCAGTCCTACGACCGCCGCGAACACCGGGGAGCTGTTTTTT
CDR3 protein: CASSPTTAANTGELFF

J gene: TRBJ2-3
V gene: TRBV5-6
D gene: TRBD1
clone size: -
CDR3 DNA: TGTGCCAGCAGCAAAATGGACAGGGTACAGAATACGCAGTATTTT
CDR3 protein: CASSKMDRVQNTQYF

J gene: TRBJ2-7
V gene: TRBV20-1
D gene: TRBD2
clone size: few
CDR3 DNA: TGCAGTGGAGGGGTAGCGGGGGCCTACGAGCAGTACTTC
CDR3 protein: CSGGVAGAYEQYF

J gene: TRBJ2-6
V gene: TRBV20-1
D gene: -
clone size: few
CDR3 DNA: TGCAGTGCTTCCCAGAGAGGGAGCTCTGGGGCCAACGTCCTGACTTTC
CDR3 protein: CSASQRGSSGANVLTF

J gene: TRBJ1-5
V gene: TRBV20-1
D gene: TRBD1
clone size: many
CDR3 DNA: TGCAGTGCCCTAACAGGGGCCGCCAATCAGCCCCAGCATTTT
CDR3 protein: CSALTGAANQPQHF

J gene: TRBJ1-5
V gene: TRBV12-3/TRBV12-4
D gene: TRBD1
clone size: -
CDR3 DNA: TGTGCCAGCACCCAGGGGGCGCGGAGCAATCAGCCCCAGCATTTT
CDR3 protein: CASTQGARSNQPQHF

J gene: TRBJ1-3
V gene: TRBV6-5
D gene: -
clone size: many
CDR3 DNA: TGTGCCAGCGGCGTCGACAGAGCCTCTGGAAACACCATATATTTT
CDR3 protein: CASGVDRASGNTIYF

J gene: TRBJ2-2
V gene: TRBV18
D gene: TRBD1
clone size: -
CDR3 DNA: TGTGCCAGCTCACCAATGACAGGGGGCAACACCGGGGAGCTGTTTTTT
CDR3 protein: CASSPMTGGNTGELFF

J gene: TRBJ1-1
V gene: TRBV6-5
D gene: -
clone size: many
CDR3 DNA: TGTGCCAGCACCCTTTCGGGCCTAGGCACTGAAGCTTTCTTT
CDR3 protein: CASTLSGLGTEAFF

J gene: TRBJ1-1
V gene: TRBV12-3/TRBV12-4
D gene: -
clone size: few
CDR3 DNA: TGTGCCAGCAGCGTCCAGCTCAACACTGAAGCTTTCTTT
CDR3 protein: CASSVQLNTEAFF

J gene: TRBJ2-3
V gene: TRBV6-5
D gene: TRBD1
clone size: few
CDR3 DNA: TGTGCCAGCAGATTAACAGGGGGCGCAATAGATACGCAGTATTTT
CDR3 protein: CASRLTGGAIDTQYF

J gene: TRBJ1-1
V gene: TRBV28
D gene: TRBD1
clone size: many
CDR3 DNA: TGTGCCAGCGGACAGGGGATGTTGATAGCTTTCTTT
CDR3 protein: CASGQGMLIAFF

J gene: TRBJ2-7
V gene: TRBV7-9
D gene: -
clone size: -
CDR3 DNA: TGTGCCAGCAGCTTCCGGGACTCGAAATACGAGCAGTACTTC
CDR3 protein: CASSFRDSKYEQYF

J gene: TRBJ1-1
V gene: TRBV15
D gene: TRBD1
clone size: few
CDR3 DNA: TGTGCCACCAGCATTCACAGGGGGTTCACTGAAGCTTTCTTT
CDR3 protein: CATSIHRGFTEAFF

J gene: TRBJ2-3
V gene: TRBV4-2
D gene: TRBD2
clone size: few
CDR3 DNA: TGTGCCAGCAGCCAAGGTAGCGGGGGGGCCCCAGATACGCAGTATTTT
CDR3 protein: CASSQGSGGAPDTQYF

J gene: TRBJ1-4
V gene: TRBV7-2
D gene: -
clone size: -
CDR3 DNA: TGTGCCAGCAGCTTAGCCGGTCCGGGTCTTAATGAAAAACTGTTTTTT
CDR3 protein: CASSLAGPGLNEKLFF

J gene: TRBJ1-6
V gene: TRBV20-1
D gene: -
clone size: -
CDR3 DNA: TGCAGTGCCCTCACGGGTGGCTCCTATAATTCACCCCTCCACTTT
CDR3 protein: CSALTGGSYNSPLHF

J gene: TRBJ1-1
V gene: TRBV6-6
D gene: TRBD1
clone size: many
CDR3 DNA: TGTGCCAGCAGTTCTATGACAGGGATCAGCACTGAAGCTTTCTTT
CDR3 protein: CASSSMTGISTEAFF

J gene: TRBJ1-1
V gene: TRBV6-5
D gene: -
clone size: many
CDR3 DNA: TGTGCCAGCAGTTACGATGGGGGGCGCGGGAACACTGAAGCTTTCTTT
CDR3 protein: CASSYDGGRGNTEAFF

J gene: TRBJ2-7
V gene: TRBV15
D gene: TRBD1
clone size: -
CDR3 DNA: TGTGCCACCAGCAGATCGACAGGGGAAGTGCAGTACTTC
CDR3 protein: CATSRSTGEVQYF

J gene: TRBJ2-1
V gene: TRBV30
D gene: -
clone size: few
CDR3 DNA: TGTGCCTGGAGTGTAATGGGGGCCAATGAGCAGTTCTTC
CDR3 protein: CAWSVMGANEQFF

J gene: TRBJ2-3
V gene: TRBV20-1
D gene: -
clone size: -
CDR3 DNA: TGCAGTGCTAGACACACAGATACGCAGTATTTT
CDR3 protein: CSARHTDTQYF